Following are 14 T cell receptor beta chains from one sample sequenced in a study of neurological immune-mediated disorders. MiXCR was run by TCRdb on the 5' RACE reads, yielding one entry per CDR3 protein. The sample shows tens of thousands of distinct CDR3 sequences, about 5.5% of them seen only once. Sequencing input: PBMCs. The receptors come from a woman in her twenties or thirties with multiple sclerosis.

This clonotype was detected many times. The chain has TRBV29-1 and TRBJ1-1; 7 positions match TRBD1. The CDR3 consists of 12 residues. The germline V gene has CDR1 SQVTM and CDR2 ANQGSEA. Germline trimming cut 8 bases from V and 1 base from J; bases unmatched to any gene: 4. CDR3 sequence: CSSDRTNTEAFF. CDR3 DNA: TGCAGCTCGGACAGGACGAACACTGAAGCTTTCTTT. The whole variable domain, filled in from reference TRBV29-1 and TRBJ1-1, reads SAVISQKPSRDICQRGTSLTIQCQVDSQVTMMFWYRQQPGQSLTLIATANQGSEATYESGFVIDKFPISRPNLTFSTLTVSNMSPEDSSIYLCSSDRTNTEAFFGQGTRLTVV.

This clonotype appeared many times. The rearrangement links TRBV28 to TRBJ2-5, with D possibly called TRBD1 or TRBD2 (6 bases each). The CDR3 runs to 14 residues. Trimming removed 3 bases from V and 5 bases from J, with 13 bases in between. The germline CDR1 and CDR2 sequences are MDHEN and SYDVKM. CDR3 nucleotide sequence: TGTGCCAGCAGTTTTTGGGGGGCGCGGGAGACCCAGTACTTC. Its translation is CASSFWGARETQYF. The full variable domain, with the rest looked up from reference TRBV28 and TRBJ2-5, is DVKVTQSSRYLVKRTGEKVFLECVQDMDHENMFWYRQDPGLGLRLIYFSYDVKMKEKGDIPEGYSVSREKKERFSLILESASTNQTSMYLCASSFWGARETQYFGPGTRLLVL.

This clonotype was counted many times. This chain connects TRBV5-1 to TRBJ2-1, with D possibly being TRBD1 or TRBD2 (6 bases each). The germline CDR1 and CDR2 sequences are SGHRS and YFSETQ. V was pared by 6 bases and J by 0 bases, with 13 bases between. The CDR3 runs 15 residues. CDR3 nucleotide sequence: TGCGCCAGCACCGGAGGGACAAGCTCCTACAATGAGCAGTTCTTC. This translates into CASTGGTSSYNEQFF.

This clonotype appeared many times. This chain uses TRBV19 with TRBJ2-1, with 9 bases matching TRBD1. J was trimmed by 6 bases and V by 4 bases; bases with no gene match: 4. CDR1 is LNHDA, CDR2 SQIVND, per germline (reference sequence). The CDR3 sequence is 14 residues long. The CDR3 DNA sequence: TGTGCCAGTAGTAACACAGGGGGCTCCAATGAGCAGTTCTTC. As protein: CASSNTGGSNEQFF.

The V and J genes are TRBV10-1 and TRBJ2-2; D remains ambiguous. CDR1 and CDR2 (germline): WNHNN, SYGVQD (reference sequence). The ends were cut back, 3 bases at V and 5 bases at J, with 13 bases in the middle. The CDR3 consists of 15 residues. The CDR3 coding sequence is TGCGCCAGCAGTGAACAGTCCATGTTAACCGGGGAGCTGTTTTTT. Its protein product is CASSEQSMLTGELFF.

This clonotype was counted ten times or more. The J gene is TRBJ2-2, the V gene TRBV6-6; TRBD2 matches at 8 bases. Germline loops: CDR1 MNHNY, CDR2 SVGAGI (reference sequence). J lost 4 bases, V lost 4 bases, and 5 bases had no gene match. This CDR3 has 15 residues. The CDR3 sequence: CASSSTGLATGELFF. In nucleotides, the CDR3 is TGTGCCAGCAGTTCTACCGGACTAGCCACCGGGGAGCTGTTTTTT.

At least ten counts were recorded for this clonotype. This sequence joins TRBV25-1 and TRBJ2-3; tentatively, D is TRBD1 or TRBD2 (5 bases each). The CDR3 extends over 13 amino acids. V lost 3 bases to trimming and J lost 6 bases, with 10 bases between them. The germline V gene has CDR1 MGHDK and CDR2 SYGVNS. CDR3 region: CASSDKWGDTQYF. DNA for the CDR3: TGTGCCAGCAGTGATAAATGGGGGGATACGCAGTATTTT. The variable domain in full, with the rest retrieved from reference TRBV25-1 and TRBJ2-3, is EADIYQTPRYLVIGTGKKITLECSQTMGHDKMYWYQQDPGMELHLIHYSYGVNSTEKGDLSSESTVSRIRTEHFPLTLESARPSHTSQYLCASSDKWGDTQYFGPGTRLTVL.

This clonotype was observed at least ten times. The chain links TRBV10-3 to TRBJ2-2; TRBD1 matches at 8 bases. The ends lost 8 bases at V and 1 base at J; junction bases unmatched: 6. CDR3 size: 15 residues. Germline V gene sequence: CDR1 ENHRY, CDR2 SYGVKD. The CDR3 spells CAIPAGQGNTGELFF. The CDR3, as DNA: TGTGCCATCCCCGCCGGACAGGGGAACACCGGGGAGCTGTTTTTT.

The chain uses TRBV7-2 and TRBJ2-1, with 7 bases matching TRBD2. CDR3 length: 14 residues. With 3 bases clipped from V and 9 bases from J, the junction kept 8 bases outside the gene matches. Germline V gene lookup returns CDR1 SGHTA and CDR2 FQGNSA. CDR3 residues: CASSFRPTSAEQFF. CDR3 DNA sequence: TGTGCCAGCAGCTTCCGACCTACTAGCGCTGAGCAGTTCTTC.

This clonotype was observed at least ten times. The chain combines TRBV7-2 with TRBJ2-6, with D possibly being TRBD1 (6 bases). V lost 5 bases to trimming and J lost 1 base, with 9 bases between them. This CDR3 has 15 amino acids. Germline V CDR1 and CDR2: SGHTA, FQGNSA. The CDR3: CASSPQGSGANVLTF. CDR3 nucleotide sequence: TGTGCCAGCAGCCCACAGGGTTCTGGGGCCAACGTCCTGACTTTC.

This clonotype was detected ten times or more. This chain uses TRBV5-1 with TRBJ2-3, with D perhaps matching TRBD1 or TRBD2 (5 bases each). The CDR3 loop spans 16 amino acids. Germline assignment: CDR1 SGHRS and CDR2 YFSETQ. Trimming removed 0 bases at V and 5 bases at J, with 16 bases between. The CDR3 here is CASSLGGVDVGDTQYF. The CDR3 region has the DNA TGCGCCAGCAGCTTGGGAGGGGTCGACGTAGGAGATACGCAGTATTTT.

This clonotype was seen ten or more times. The chain links TRBV20-1 to TRBJ2-1, with D perhaps being TRBD1 or TRBD2 (6 bases each). This CDR3 comprises 14 residues. Germline CDR1 is DFQATT and CDR2 is SNEGSKA (reference sequence). Trimming cost V 3 bases and J 1 base, with 10 bases left between them. The CDR3 nucleotides are TGCAGTGCTAGGACGGGGGCTTCCTACAATGAGCAGTTCTTC. It specifies CSARTGASYNEQFF.

This clonotype was counted once. The chain carries TRBV7-6 and TRBJ2-3; TRBD2 is a possible D gene (6 bases). Trimming pared 1 base from V and 2 bases from J, leaving 10 bases between. This CDR3 is built from 15 residues. Germline assignment: CDR1 SGHVS and CDR2 FNYEAQ. The CDR3 DNA is TGTGCCAGCAGCTTAGAAGTAGCGGACACAGATACGCAGTATTTT. Residues: CASSLEVADTDTQYF.

This clonotype was seen many times. This rearrangement joins TRBV5-5 to TRBJ1-5, with no clear D. Germline assignment: CDR1 SGHKS and CDR2 YYEKEE (reference sequence). The CDR3 length is 17 residues. Trimming removed 2 bases at V and 1 base at J, with 16 bases between. In nucleotides, the CDR3 is TGTGCCAGCAGCTTTGCTAAACCCGACATCAGCAATCAGCCCCAGCATTTT. Amino acids: CASSFAKPDISNQPQHF.